These T cell receptor beta chains were read from a single sample in a study of T cells after yellow fever vaccination. TCRdb re-called the 5' RACE reads through MiXCR, storing one row per CDR3 protein. The sample includes hundreds of thousands of distinct CDR3 sequences, around 4% of them seen just once. The sequencing here drew on PBMCs, taken on the day of the yellow fever booster vaccination. The receptors originated from a man between 18 and 29 years old who received the YFV17D yellow fever vaccine. CDR3s include the opening cysteine and the closing phenylalanine or tryptophan. D genes are given only for firm matches. Expanded clones get a size class; other rows say once, few or many, or leave the size out.

len	v_gene	abundance	j_gene	d_gene	CDR3nt	CDR3aa
13	TRBV7-3	many	TRBJ1-3	NA	TGTGCCAGCAGCTTAACCCCGGGAAACACCATATATTTT	CASSLTPGNTIYF
17	TRBV7-2	many	TRBJ1-2	NA	TGTGCCAGCAGCTTAGGGGGCTCCAGAAGCGGGGTCTATGGCTACACCTTC	CASSLGGSRSGVYGYTF
14	TRBV10-3	many	TRBJ2-7	TRBD1	TGTGCCATCAGTGAGACCGGACAGGGCTCCGAGCAGTACTTC	CAISETGQGSEQYF
15	TRBV7-3	few	TRBJ2-2	NA	TGTGCCAGCAGCTTATCTGGAACGAACACCGGGGAGCTGTTTTTT	CASSLSGTNTGELFF
15	TRBV10-2	few	TRBJ2-5	NA	TGCGCCAGCAGTGAAGGTGAGGTCTCCCAAGAGACCCAGTACTTC	CASSEGEVSQETQYF
19	TRBV5-1	many	TRBJ2-1	NA	TGCGCCAGCAGCTCTAATAGGGTCATGGTACCCAGCTCCTACAATGAGCAGTTCTTC	CASSSNRVMVPSSYNEQFF
14	TRBV7-2	NA	TRBJ2-5	NA	TGTGCCAGCAGCCAGGGCCCGAGGGGAGAGACCCAGTACTTC	CASSQGPRGETQYF
11	TRBV12-3/TRBV12-4	few	TRBJ2-1	NA	TGTGCCAGCACCCGGACGGGGGAGCAGTTCTTC	CASTRTGEQFF
12	TRBV11-2	many	TRBJ2-7	NA	TGTGCCAGCAGCCCCCCGACAAACGAGCAGTACTTC	CASSPPTNEQYF
15	TRBV9	many	TRBJ1-3	NA	TGTGCCAGCAGCCCAACTTCTTCCTCTGGAAACACCATATATTTT	CASSPTSSSGNTIYF
15	TRBV5-1	few	TRBJ2-3	NA	TGCGCCAGCAGCTTGGCCAAGTTTTCAGAGGATACGCAGTATTTT	CASSLAKFSEDTQYF
15	TRBV25-1	few	TRBJ2-5	NA	TGTGCCAGCAGGCCCCAGACAGTACTCTTGGAGACCCAGTACTTC	CASRPQTVLLETQYF
16	TRBV4-2	few	TRBJ2-1	NA	TGTGCCAGCAGCCAAGATGGGGCAGGGGGGGTCAATGAGCAGTTCTTC	CASSQDGAGGVNEQFF
18	TRBV12-3/TRBV12-4	many	TRBJ1-5	NA	TGTGCCAGCAGTTCTATAGAGGTATCAGGGGATTATATTCAGCCCCAGCATTTT	CASSSIEVSGDYIQPQHF
11	TRBV6-5	few	TRBJ2-5	NA	TGTGCCAGCAGTTACGGGGGGACCCAGTACTTC	CASSYGGTQYF
15	TRBV7-9	many	TRBJ2-5	TRBD1	TGTGCCAGCAGCACGGGACAGGGTAGGCAAGAGACCCAGTACTTC	CASSTGQGRQETQYF
13	TRBV20-1	many	TRBJ1-1	TRBD1	TGCAGTGCTGGGACAGGGGGAGATACTGAAGCTTTCTTT	CSAGTGGDTEAFF
15	TRBV19	few	TRBJ2-5	NA	TGTGCCAGTAGTTCCGACAGAGGGTACCAAGAGACCCAGTACTTC	CASSSDRGYQETQYF
13	TRBV4-2	few	TRBJ1-5	NA	TGTGCCAGCAGCCCGACCCCCAATCAGCCCCAGCATTTT	CASSPTPNQPQHF
13	TRBV29-1	many	TRBJ2-3	TRBD2	TGCAGCGTGAGCGGGGGGGAAACAGATACGCAGTATTTT	CSVSGGETDTQYF
13	TRBV20-1	many	TRBJ1-2	NA	TGCAGTGCTCACGGGGTCAGAGGGGATGGCTACACCTTC	CSAHGVRGDGYTF
16	TRBV5-1	many	TRBJ2-4	TRBD1	TGCGCCAGCAGCGCCGGGACAGCCCGGAAAATGGACATTCAGTACTTC	CASSAGTARKMDIQYF
15	TRBV15	many	TRBJ2-1	TRBD2	TGTGCCACCAGCAGAGATCTAGCGGGGGGGCATGAGCAGTTCTTC	CATSRDLAGGHEQFF
12	TRBV19	few	TRBJ2-5	NA	TGTGCCTACCGGGACTCTCAAGAGACCCAGTACTTC	CAYRDSQETQYF
20	TRBV7-6	many	TRBJ2-3	TRBD2	TGTGCCAGCAGCTTGGTCCCCCGGACTAGCGGGGGAACTAGCACAGATACGCAGTATTTT	CASSLVPRTSGGTSTDTQYF
17	TRBV7-6	many	TRBJ2-2	TRBD2	TGTGCCAGCAGCTTATATGGCACTAGCGCCGACACCGGGGAGCTGTTTTTT	CASSLYGTSADTGELFF
14	TRBV12-3/TRBV12-4	many	TRBJ1-1	NA	TGTGCCAGCAGTTTTCGGCTACCGAGTCCCGAAGCTTTCTTT	CASSFRLPSPEAFF
15	TRBV3-1	many	TRBJ2-1	TRBD2	TGTGCCAGCACCCGCTCAAGCGGGGGGGCCGTTGAGCAGTTCTTC	CASTRSSGGAVEQFF
17	TRBV5-1	many	TRBJ2-1	TRBD1	TGCGCCAGCAGCCTCACGAGACAGGGTAATTCCTACAATGAGCAGTTCTTC	CASSLTRQGNSYNEQFF
13	TRBV5-1	many	TRBJ1-1	TRBD1	TGCGCCAGCAGCTTGGGGGACAGGGGGCAAGCTTTCTTT	CASSLGDRGQAFF
17	TRBV4-1	many	TRBJ2-1	TRBD2	TGCGCCAGCAGCCGAGGACTTAGCGGGGGGGCCAACAATGAGCAGTTCTTC	CASSRGLSGGANNEQFF
15	TRBV14	many	TRBJ2-5	TRBD2	TGTGCCAGCAGCCCTGGACTAGCGGGGTCGGAGACCCAGTACTTC	CASSPGLAGSETQYF
15	TRBV19	many	TRBJ2-3	TRBD2	TGTGCCAGTAGTATACTAGCGGAAACCACAGATACGCAGTATTTT	CASSILAETTDTQYF
15	TRBV7-8	NA	TRBJ1-6	NA	TGTGCCAGCAGCTTAGTGAGGGTCGGGAATTCACCCCTCCACTTT	CASSLVRVGNSPLHF
15	TRBV13	few	TRBJ2-5	NA	TGTGCCAGCAGCCCCCAGCCGGGATTTCAAGAGACCCAGTACTTC	CASSPQPGFQETQYF
15	TRBV6-2/TRBV6-3	many	TRBJ2-6	NA	TGTGCCAGCACCGACCCGGGCTCTGGGGCCAACGTCCTGACTTTC	CASTDPGSGANVLTF
14	TRBV7-9	many	TRBJ1-3	NA	TGTGCCAGCAGCTTAGGGGCACTCGGAAACACCATATATTTT	CASSLGALGNTIYF
16	TRBV7-2	many	TRBJ1-4	NA	TGTGCCAGCAGCTTATCTCGGCGATCAACTAATGAAAAACTGTTTTTT	CASSLSRRSTNEKLFF
13	TRBV10-3	many	TRBJ2-5	NA	TGTGCCACCCGCCCACGCGGGGAAGAGACCCAGTACTTC	CATRPRGEETQYF
14	TRBV5-1	few	TRBJ2-5	NA	TGCGCCAGCAGCTCGCGCACAGAGGGGGAGACCCAGTACTTC	CASSSRTEGETQYF
15	TRBV5-1	few	TRBJ1-6	TRBD1	TGCGCCAGCAGCTCCCGACAGGGCGTTAATTCACCCCTCCACTTT	CASSSRQGVNSPLHF
17	TRBV27	many	TRBJ1-5	NA	TGTGCCAGCAGTCCTATGGGGCTCTTGCGGCAGGACATGGCCCAGCATTTT	CASSPMGLLRQDMAQHF
12	TRBV3-1	NA	TRBJ2-7	NA	TGTGCCAGCAGCCCGTGGAGTGGGGAGCAGTACTTC	CASSPWSGEQYF
17	TRBV4-3	many	TRBJ2-3	TRBD2	TGCGCCAGCAGCCAAGAGGAGGGACTAGCGAAGAGAGATACGCAGTATTTT	CASSQEEGLAKRDTQYF
13	TRBV7-9	NA	TRBJ2-5	NA	TGTGCCAGCAGCGACAGAAACGAAGAGACCCAGTACTTC	CASSDRNEETQYF
19	TRBV4-3	many	TRBJ1-4	NA	TGCGCCAGCAGCCCCTCAGAGGACAGAGTGTCGGATTCGGGTGAAAAACTGTTTTTT	CASSPSEDRVSDSGEKLFF
14	TRBV5-4	NA	TRBJ2-5	NA	TGTGCCAGCAGCTTGTCCGGGCCTGAAGAGACCCAGTACTTC	CASSLSGPEETQYF